The 15 T cell receptor beta chains presented below share a single source sample, sequenced in a study of response to subunit inactivated influenza vaccine. TCRdb ran MiXCR on the RT-PCR reads and lists one entry per CDR3 protein. The sample consists of about 500,000 distinct CDR3 sequences, approximately 15% of them appearing once. The sample here was CD4+ T cells sorted from PBMCs, taken about 23 months after vaccination. These receptors were obtained from a man aged 45-69 years who received an inactivated influenza vaccine.

To note about this clonotype: One end of the junction does not line up with germline, which may come from a read error. The CDR3 loop is CARSLFSASGRLGSGEQYF. The CDR3 DNA is TGTGCCAGGAGCTTATTTTCGGCTAGCGGGAGACTGGGTTCGGGAGAGCAGTACTTC. This sequence joins TRBV11-1 and TRBJ2-7, with 10 bases matching TRBD2. Germline V gene sequence: CDR1 SGHAT, CDR2 FQDESV (reference sequence). The CDR3 totals 19 residues.

This clonotype was observed a few times. As DNA, the CDR3 is TGTGCCAGCAGGAAGACACCCCTAGGAGCTTTCTTT. Translated, it gives CASRKTPLGAFF. The rearrangement links TRBV28 to TRBJ1-1; D remains unclear. The CDR3 spans 12 residues. Per the germline V gene, CDR1 is MDHEN and CDR2 is SYDVKM. The V and J ends lost 6 bases and 10 bases respectively, with 15 bases between them.

The table lists this clonotype with a few counts. The chain is built from TRBV29-1 and TRBJ1-5; TRBD1 agrees at 7 bases. The CDR3 is made up of 14 amino acids. Germline CDR1 is SQVTM and CDR2 is ANQGSEA. Trimming cost V 5 bases and J 3 bases; bases outside gene matches: 7. CDR3 coding DNA: TGCAGCGTTTCAGCCGGGACAGACAATCAGCCCCAGCATTTT. It specifies CSVSAGTDNQPQHF.

This clonotype was counted a few times. This chain uses TRBV11-2 with TRBJ1-1, with D unclear. CDR1 is SGHAT and CDR2 is FQNNGV in the germline V gene. The germline V and J ends were trimmed by 5 bases and 8 bases, with 15 bases remaining between them. The CDR3 has 13 amino acids. Here the CDR3 reads CASSPRTDTEAFF. CDR3 coding DNA: TGTGCCAGCAGCCCCCGAACCGATACCGAAGCTTTCTTT.

The chain is built from TRBV7-2 and TRBJ2-3, with 9 bases fitting TRBD2. The V gene end was trimmed by 4 bases and the J gene end by 2 bases; junction bases not matched to a gene: 7. CDR1 is SGHTA and CDR2 is FQGNSA in the germline V gene. The CDR3 covers 16 residues. CDR3 sequence reads: CASSSPGLASTDTQYF. CDR3 nucleotide sequence: TGTGCCAGCAGCTCACCGGGACTAGCATCCACAGATACGCAGTATTTT.

This clonotype was picked up a small number of times. The genes are TRBV20-1 and TRBJ1-5; tentative D call: TRBD1 (6 bases). Germline V gene data show CDR1 as DFQATT and CDR2 as SNEGSKA (reference sequence). The CDR3 spans 13 residues. Trimming stripped 1 base from V and 6 bases from J, with 10 bases between. The CDR3 sequence: CSARAGEGQPQHF. CDR3 in DNA: TGCAGTGCTAGAGCAGGGGAGGGTCAGCCCCAGCATTTT.

This clonotype was counted ten times or more. The chain combines TRBV5-1 with TRBJ1-4, with 7 bases fitting TRBD1. The V gene end was trimmed by 3 bases and the J gene end by 5 bases; junction bases not matched to a gene: 7. Germline CDR1 SGHRS, CDR2 YFSETQ. This CDR3 comprises 15 residues. Here the CDR3 DNA reads TGCGCCAGCAGCTATGGCGCAGGGGGAAATGAAAAACTGTTTTTT. It codes for CASSYGAGGNEKLFF.

This clonotype was seen many times. The rearrangement uses TRBV4-2 and TRBJ2-5; tentative D call: TRBD2 (5 bases). Trimming took off 4 bases at V and 2 bases at J, with 11 bases between the two ends. Germline assignment: CDR1 LGHNA and CDR2 YNFKEQ. The CDR3 spans 14 residues. CDR3 loop: CASSPSEGQETQYF. For the CDR3, the DNA is TGTGCCAGCAGCCCCTCCGAGGGACAAGAGACCCAGTACTTC.

The rearrangement joins TRBV5-1 to TRBJ2-5; D may match TRBD1 or TRBD2 (6 bases each). The germline CDR1 and CDR2 sequences are SGHRS and YFSETQ. The CDR3 totals 14 residues. The V gene lost 7 bases and the J gene lost 1 base, with 14 bases spanning the gap. The CDR3 spells CASRPGGSQETQYF. The CDR3 bases are TGCGCCAGCCGCCCCGGGGGCAGCCAAGAGACCCAGTACTTC.

This clonotype was counted between two and nine times. The rearrangement links TRBV14 to TRBJ2-3; 9 bases map to TRBD2. The V gene end was trimmed by 4 bases and the J gene end by 2 bases; junction bases not matched to a gene: 7. Germline-derived CDR1 and CDR2 are SGHDN and FVKESK. This CDR3 region has 16 residues. Here the CDR3 DNA reads TGTGCCAGCAGCCGGAAGCGGGGGGCGAACACAGATACGCAGTATTTT. Translation: CASSRKRGANTDTQYF. Full variable domain (rest looked up from reference TRBV14 and TRBJ2-3): EAGVTQFPSHSVIEKGQTVTLRCDPISGHDNLYWYRRVMGKEIKFLLHFVKESKQDESGMPNNRFLAERTGGTYSTLKVQPAELEDSGVYFCASSRKRGANTDTQYFGPGTRLTVL.

This clonotype was observed a handful of times. The gene calls are TRBV12-3 or TRBV12-4 and TRBJ1-1; D might be TRBD1 (5 bases). Trimming stripped 4 bases from V and 4 bases from J, with 10 bases between. The CDR3 totals 13 residues. The CDR3 spells CASSSGRFTEAFF. CDR3 in DNA: TGTGCCAGCAGTTCAGGGCGTTTCACTGAAGCTTTCTTT.

This clonotype has just a few counts. This chain uses TRBV4-3 with TRBJ2-4; the D gene is possibly TRBD1 (5 bases). CDR1 LGHNA and CDR2 YSLEER come from the germline V gene. This CDR3 has 15 residues. Trimming removed 0 bases from V and 15 bases from J, with 21 bases in between. CDR3 nucleotide sequence: TGCGCCAGCAGCCAAGAGTCTGGTTCAGGGTCCCTCCGGTACTTC. Protein product: CASSQESGSGSLRYF.

This chain links TRBV27 with TRBJ1-6; unclear D gene. The germline V and J ends were trimmed by 3 bases and 2 bases, with 8 bases remaining between them. The CDR3 runs 15 residues. The germline V gene encodes CDR1 MNHEY and CDR2 SMNVEV (reference sequence). In DNA, the CDR3 is TGTGCCAGCAGTTTGTCGGTTCCCTATAATTCACCCCTCCACTTT. It translates to CASSLSVPYNSPLHF.

The CDR3, as DNA: TGTGCCAGCAGTGTCTTACGGGGGCGAAGCACCGGGGAGCTGTTTTTT. This encodes CASSVLRGRSTGELFF. The V call is TRBV2, the J call TRBJ2-2; tentatively, D is TRBD1 or TRBD2 (6 bases each). Germline CDR1 is SNHLY and CDR2 is FYNNEI. V lost 4 bases and J lost 4, with 16 bases in between. The CDR3 loop spans 16 amino acids.

This sequence joins TRBV28 and TRBJ2-7; a weak D match, TRBD1 (6 bases). Trimming removed 6 bases at V and 2 bases at J, with 17 bases between. The germline gives CDR1 MDHEN, CDR2 SYDVKM. The CDR3 loop spans 15 amino acids. In nucleotides, the CDR3 is TGTGCCAGCAGCACGCCCGGGACAATAGCCTACGAGCAGTACTTC. It codes for CASSTPGTIAYEQYF.